These 19 T cell receptor beta chains were sequenced from one sample in a study of blood T cell repertoires in COVID-19. This table comes from immunoSEQ multiplex PCR, and its TCRdb copy is limited to in-frame clones, with some not included. The sample records roughly 500,000 clones, roughly 89% being singletons. Sequencing input: peripheral blood. These TCRs come from a man between 18 and 35 years old with COVID-19, enrolled during active disease.

This chain joins TRBV6-5 and TRBJ1-3, with D unresolved. From germline, CDR1 is MNHEY and CDR2 SVGAGI. There are 14 residues in the CDR3. V lost 6 bases, J lost 4 bases, and 13 bases lay in between. CDR3 in DNA: TGTGCCAGCAGCCCCCGGTTTTCAGGAAACACCATATATTTT. Translating gives CASSPRFSGNTIYF.

CDR3 nucleotide sequence: TGTGCCAGCTCGCCAACAGGGGATCAGCCCCAGCATTTT. Translated, it gives CASSPTGDQPQHF. The rearrangement joins TRBV18 to TRBJ1-5; 7 bases align to TRBD1. The length of the CDR3 is 13 residues. V lost 6 bases, J lost 5 bases, and 4 bases stayed unmatched. Germline lookup yields CDR1 KGHSH and CDR2 LQKENI.

The chain links TRBV27 to TRBJ2-1, with 9 bases lining up with TRBD2. The CDR3 is made up of 15 amino acids. V was pared by 4 bases and J by 3 bases, with 4 bases of the junction left unmatched. Germline V gives CDR1 MNHEY, CDR2 SMNVEV (reference sequence). This chain's CDR3 is CASSYSGGLYNEQFF. The CDR3 region has the DNA TGTGCCAGCAGTTATAGCGGGGGTCTCTACAATGAGCAGTTCTTC.

The rearrangement links TRBV5-4 to TRBJ1-2; possible D gene TRBD1, 6 bases. Trimming left V 4 bases short and J 5 bases short, with 15 bases between. Per the germline V gene, CDR1 is SGHNT and CDR2 is YYREEE (reference sequence). CDR3 length: 14 amino acids. CDR3 region: CASSQGGSRYGYTF. The DNA of the CDR3 is TGTGCCAGCAGCCAAGGGGGATCGAGGTATGGCTACACCTTC.

The genes are TRBV5-5 and TRBJ1-6; D remains unclear. The V end lost 6 bases, the J end lost 3 bases, and 7 bases lay between the germline ends. The germline gives CDR1 SGHKS, CDR2 YYEKEE (reference sequence). This CDR3 spans 13 amino acids. The CDR3 DNA reads TGTGCCAGCAATACAGTCTATAATTCACCCCTCCACTTT. Translated, it gives CASNTVYNSPLHF. The full variable domain, with the rest looked up from reference TRBV5-5 and TRBJ1-6, is DAGVTQSPTHLIKTRGQQVTLRCSPISGHKSVSWYQQVLGQGPQFIFQYYEKEERGRGNFPDRFSARQFPNYSSELNVNALLLGDSALYLCASNTVYNSPLHFGNGTRLTVT.

This sequence joins TRBV13 and TRBJ1-1; the D gene is possibly TRBD1 (5 bases). The CDR3 has 15 amino acids. V was shortened by 5 bases and J by 1 base, with 14 bases between the two germline ends. The V gene's germline CDR1 is PRHDT and CDR2 FYEKMQ (reference sequence). CDR3 DNA sequence: TGTGCCAGCAGCCCCAGACAGCGAGCGAACACTGAAGCTTTCTTT. Protein sequence: CASSPRQRANTEAFF.

The gene calls are TRBV18 and TRBJ2-5, with 15 bases aligning to TRBD2. CDR1 KGHSH and CDR2 LQKENI come from the germline V gene. The CDR3 totals 18 residues. V gave up 3 bases and J gave up 6 bases; unmatched junction bases: 11. CDR3 sequence reads: CASSPPGLAGGREKTQYF. The DNA of the CDR3 is TGTGCCAGCTCACCTCCGGGACTAGCGGGGGGTCGCGAAAAGACCCAGTACTTC.

Written as DNA, the CDR3 is TGTGCCAGCAGTCGGGGAGGACTAGCGGGAGGGTACATTCAGTACTTC. It codes for CASSRGGLAGGYIQYF. The chain uses TRBV2 and TRBJ2-4, with TRBD2 matching over 15 bases. Looked up from germline, CDR1 is SNHLY and CDR2 is FYNNEI. This CDR3 contains 16 residues. After removal of 5 bases from V and 8 bases from J, the junction contained 7 bases not matched to a gene. Full variable domain (rest looked up from reference TRBV2 and TRBJ2-4): EPEVTQTPSHQVTQMGQEVILRCVPISNHLYFYWYRQILGQKVEFLVSFYNNEISEKSEIFDDQFSVERPDGSNFTLKIRSTKLEDSAMYFCASSRGGLAGGYIQYFGAGTRLSVL.

The gene calls are TRBV6-5 and TRBJ1-5; D is possibly TRBD1 (6 bases). Germline V gene sequence: CDR1 MNHEY, CDR2 SVGAGI. Trimming shortened V by 0 bases and J by 2 bases, and 8 bases separated the two germline ends. The CDR3 totals 15 residues. This CDR3 is CASSYSRQGNQPQHF. CDR3 DNA: TGTGCCAGCAGTTACTCGAGACAGGGCAATCAGCCCCAGCATTTT.

The chain has TRBV7-8 and TRBJ2-3; a possible D gene is TRBD2 (6 bases). V was shortened by 5 bases and J by 0 bases, with 30 bases between the two germline ends. The CDR3 has 21 residues. The germline V gene encodes CDR1 SGHVS and CDR2 FQNEAQ. The CDR3 loop is CASSTVFDFTGGLTSTDTQYF. CDR3 in DNA: TGTGCCAGCAGCACCGTTTTCGACTTCACCGGGGGACTCACTAGCACAGATACGCAGTATTTT.

The chain carries TRBV7-9 and TRBJ1-2; TRBD1 aligns across 10 bases. This CDR3 contains 15 residues. CDR1 is SEHNR, CDR2 FQNEAQ, per germline (reference sequence). After removal of 5 bases from V and 7 bases from J, the junction contained 10 bases not matched to a gene. The CDR3 bases are TGTGCCAGCAGCCAACCGGGACAGGGGACTATTGGCTACACCTTC. Its translation is CASSQPGQGTIGYTF.

This clone is a singleton in its sample. The CDR3 spells CASSRLRENTEAFF. For the CDR3, the DNA is TGTGCCAGCAGTCGGCTACGGGAGAACACTGAAGCTTTCTTT. This chain uses TRBV6-5 with TRBJ1-1; D is uncertain. Germline-derived CDR1 and CDR2 are MNHEY and SVGAGI. The CDR3 covers 14 residues. Trimming left V 5 bases short and J 1 base short, with 11 bases between.

The chain employs TRBV7-3 and TRBJ2-7; TRBD2 might be the D (6 bases). Germline values: CDR1 SGHTA, CDR2 FQGTGA. The CDR3 covers 14 residues. The CDR3 DNA reads TGTGCTAACCCCCCGGGACTCAGTGGCTACGAGCAGTACTTC. Its protein is CANPPGLSGYEQYF.

As for this clone: The same CDR3 is also encoded by other DNA sequences in this sample. The chain employs TRBV3-1 (or the pseudogene TRBV3-2) and TRBJ2-7; TRBD2 might be the D (5 bases). V gave up 1 base and J gave up 1 base, with 11 bases separating them. This CDR3 has 15 amino acids. Germline V CDR1 and CDR2: LGHDT, YNNKEL (reference sequence). This CDR3 reads CASSQVAGGSYEQYF. In DNA, the CDR3 is TGTGCCAGCAGCCAAGTTGCAGGAGGTTCCTACGAGCAGTACTTC.

The chain joins TRBV6-1 to TRBJ1-3; possible D gene TRBD1, 6 bases. Germline V gene data show CDR1 as MNHNS and CDR2 as SASEGT. Trimming shortened V by 2 bases and J by 3 bases, and 8 bases separated the two germline ends. The CDR3 spans 14 residues. CDR3 sequence reads: CASSEPQGGNTIYF. The CDR3, as DNA: TGTGCCAGCAGTGAACCACAGGGTGGAAACACCATATATTTT.

The chain employs TRBV10-1 and TRBJ2-2; D not resolved. V lost 6 bases and J 0 bases, leaving 2 bases between the germline ends. CDR1 is WNHNN, CDR2 SYGVQD, per germline (reference sequence). CDR3 length: 12 amino acids. The CDR3 region is CASSTNTGELFF. The CDR3 coding sequence is TGCGCCAGCAGCACGAACACCGGGGAGCTGTTTTTT.

The chain links TRBV7-8 to TRBJ2-7; 11 bases are a match to TRBD2. The CDR3 runs 17 residues. Germline CDR1 and CDR2: SGHVS and FQNEAQ. Germline trimming cut 1 base from V and 2 bases from J; bases unmatched to any gene: 7. This CDR3 is CASSLVNRLAGTYEQYF. The CDR3 nucleotides read TGTGCCAGCAGCTTAGTCAATCGACTAGCGGGGACCTACGAGCAGTACTTC.

The chain is built from TRBV28 and TRBJ1-2; TRBD1 matches 10 bases. The germline V gene has CDR1 MDHEN and CDR2 SYDVKM. J lost 3 bases, V lost 4 bases, and 2 bases had no gene match. This CDR3 has 14 amino acids. The CDR3 here is CASSSGQGDYGYTF. The CDR3 nucleotides are TGTGCCAGCAGTTCCGGACAGGGGGACTATGGCTACACCTTC.

The chain has TRBV19 and TRBJ2-7; tentative D call: TRBD1 (6 bases). This CDR3 spans 15 amino acids. Germline V gene lookup returns CDR1 LNHDA and CDR2 SQIVND (reference sequence). Trimming stripped 3 bases from V and 0 bases from J, with 12 bases between. CDR3 DNA: TGTGCCAGTAGTATCGCCAGGGGAAGCTCCTACGAGCAGTACTTC. It yields the protein CASSIARGSSYEQYF.